This TCR beta chain came from a study of T cells in Graves' hyperthyroidism and ophthalmopathy. General study findings and limits: The blood repertoire included most of the expanded thyroid clonotypes above 0.001.

In this sample, this clonotype turned up a few times. Its antigen is undetermined. The CDR3 regions of TCR beta were amplified from RNA transcripts. First-round RT-PCR targeting the TCR CDR3 was performed with the HTBI primer set. MiXCR, applied by TCRdb to the multiplex PCR reads, yields one record per CDR3 protein. Of about 700,000 distinct CDR3 sequences listed, around 13% are singletons. Losses at the gene ends were 2 bases for V and 15 bases for J; bases not matched to a gene: 9. This CDR3 has 13 residues. CDR1 MNHEY and CDR2 SVGEGT come from the germline V gene. Stable Graves' hyperthyroidism denoted no ophthalmopathy progression over 18 months.

The chain employs TRBV6-2 or TRBV6-3 and TRBJ2-1, with TRBD2 matching 8 bases. The sequenced material came from blood. The sequence came from a woman aged 18-29 years with Graves' hyperthyroidism. The CDR3 nucleotides read TGTGCCAGCAGTTACCTCTTCGCGGGAGGTGTGTTCTTC. Translated: CASSYLFAGGVFF.